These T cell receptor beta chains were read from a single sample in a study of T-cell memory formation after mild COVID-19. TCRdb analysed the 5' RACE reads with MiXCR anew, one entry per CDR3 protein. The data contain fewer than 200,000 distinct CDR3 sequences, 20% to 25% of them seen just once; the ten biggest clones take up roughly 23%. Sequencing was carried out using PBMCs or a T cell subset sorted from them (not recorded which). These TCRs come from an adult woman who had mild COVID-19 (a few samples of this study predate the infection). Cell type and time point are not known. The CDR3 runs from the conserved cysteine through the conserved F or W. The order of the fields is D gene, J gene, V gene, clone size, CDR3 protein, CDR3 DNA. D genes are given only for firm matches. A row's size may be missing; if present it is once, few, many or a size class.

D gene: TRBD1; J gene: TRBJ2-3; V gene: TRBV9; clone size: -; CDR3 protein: CASSVPGTGSTDTQYF; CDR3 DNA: TGTGCCAGCAGCGTGCCCGGGACAGGGAGCACAGATACGCAGTATTTT
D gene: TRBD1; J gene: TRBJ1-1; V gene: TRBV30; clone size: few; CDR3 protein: CAWSEGAEAFF; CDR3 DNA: TGTGCCTGGAGCGAGGGGGCTGAGGCTTTCTTT
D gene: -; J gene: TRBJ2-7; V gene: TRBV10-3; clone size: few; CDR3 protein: CAIRGNMDEQYF; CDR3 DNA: TGTGCCATCCGTGGGAACATGGACGAGCAGTACTTC
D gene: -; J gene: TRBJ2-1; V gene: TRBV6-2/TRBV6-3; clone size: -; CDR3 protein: CASSSPAGENEQFF; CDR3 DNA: TGTGCCAGCAGTTCCCCGGCTGGGGAGAATGAGCAGTTCTTC
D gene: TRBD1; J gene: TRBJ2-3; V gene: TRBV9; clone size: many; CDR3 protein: CASSVNRGSGTDTQYF; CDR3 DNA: TGTGCCAGCAGCGTAAACAGGGGTTCCGGCACAGATACGCAGTATTTT
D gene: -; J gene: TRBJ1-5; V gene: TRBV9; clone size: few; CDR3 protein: CASSETTPNQPQHF; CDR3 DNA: TGTGCCAGCAGCGAAACGACCCCCAATCAGCCCCAGCATTTT
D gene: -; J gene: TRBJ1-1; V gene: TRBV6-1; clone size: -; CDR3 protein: CASSGAGKAEAFF; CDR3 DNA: TGTGCCAGCAGTGGGGCAGGGAAGGCTGAAGCTTTCTTT
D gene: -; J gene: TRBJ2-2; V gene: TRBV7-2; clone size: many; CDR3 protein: CASSLGWGGGELFF; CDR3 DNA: TGTGCCAGCAGCTTAGGTTGGGGTGGCGGGGAGCTGTTTTTT
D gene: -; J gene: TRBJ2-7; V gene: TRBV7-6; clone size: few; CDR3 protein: CASSLGIGRHEQYF; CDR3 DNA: TGTGCCAGCAGCTTAGGGATTGGGCGCCACGAGCAGTACTTC
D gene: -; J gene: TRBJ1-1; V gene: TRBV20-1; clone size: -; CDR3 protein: CSARVIYSGIITEAFF; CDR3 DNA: TGCAGTGCTAGAGTCATTTATTCAGGCATTATCACTGAAGCTTTCTTT
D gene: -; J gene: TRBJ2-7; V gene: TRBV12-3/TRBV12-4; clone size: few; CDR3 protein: CASSSGDNLREQYF; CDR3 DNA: TGTGCCAGCAGTTCGGGGGACAACCTACGTGAGCAGTACTTC
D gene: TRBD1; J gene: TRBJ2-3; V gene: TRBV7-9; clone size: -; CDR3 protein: CASSPYRDRAWDTQYF; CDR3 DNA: TGTGCCAGCAGCCCATATCGGGACAGGGCTTGGGATACGCAGTATTTT
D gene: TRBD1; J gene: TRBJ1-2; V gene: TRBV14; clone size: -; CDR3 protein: CASSQMGTGNYGYTF; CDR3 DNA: TGTGCCAGCAGCCAGATGGGGACAGGGAACTATGGCTACACCTTC
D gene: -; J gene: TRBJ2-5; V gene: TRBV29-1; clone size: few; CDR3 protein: CSVAIGETQYF; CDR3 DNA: TGCAGCGTTGCAATTGGGGAGACCCAGTACTTC
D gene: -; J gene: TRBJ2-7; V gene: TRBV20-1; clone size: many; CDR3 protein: CSARDPPYNEQYF; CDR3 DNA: TGCAGTGCTAGAGACCCTCCTTACAACGAGCAGTACTTC
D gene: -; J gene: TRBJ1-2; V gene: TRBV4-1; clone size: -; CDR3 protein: CASSQEATGYGYTF; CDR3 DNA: TGCGCCAGCAGCCAAGAGGCTACAGGGTATGGCTACACCTTC
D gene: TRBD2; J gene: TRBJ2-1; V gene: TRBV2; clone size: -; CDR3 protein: CASSPSGGAPDNEQFF; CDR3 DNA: TGTGCCAGCAGTCCTAGCGGGGGAGCTCCGGACAATGAGCAGTTCTTC
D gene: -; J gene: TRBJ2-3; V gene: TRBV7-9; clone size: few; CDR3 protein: CASSHGQSTDTQYF; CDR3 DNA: TGTGCCAGCAGCCATGGACAGTCAACAGATACGCAGTATTTT
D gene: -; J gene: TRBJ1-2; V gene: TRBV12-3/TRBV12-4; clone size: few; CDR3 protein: CASSLALGYTF; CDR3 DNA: TGTGCCAGCAGTTTAGCTCTCGGCTACACCTTC
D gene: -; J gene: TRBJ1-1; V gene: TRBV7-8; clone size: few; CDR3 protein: CASSSRVPEAFF; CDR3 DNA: TGTGCCAGCAGCTCCAGGGTGCCCGAAGCTTTCTTT
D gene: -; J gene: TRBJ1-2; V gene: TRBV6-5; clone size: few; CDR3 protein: CASSTLPKSYGYTF; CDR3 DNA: TGTGCCAGCAGTACTCTACCTAAAAGCTATGGCTACACCTTC
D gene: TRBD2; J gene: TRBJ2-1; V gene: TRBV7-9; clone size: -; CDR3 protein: CASSRYSSGRYEQFF; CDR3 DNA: TGTGCCAGCAGCCGATACTCTAGCGGGAGGTATGAGCAGTTCTTC
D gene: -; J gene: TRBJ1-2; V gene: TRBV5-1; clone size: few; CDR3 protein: CASSKNPTLEYGYTF; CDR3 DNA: TGCGCCAGCAGTAAAAATCCGACACTCGAGTATGGCTACACCTTC
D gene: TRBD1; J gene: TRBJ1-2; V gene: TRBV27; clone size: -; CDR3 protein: CASSSRQGAKGYTF; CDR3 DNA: TGTGCCAGCAGTTCACGACAGGGGGCCAAGGGCTACACCTTC
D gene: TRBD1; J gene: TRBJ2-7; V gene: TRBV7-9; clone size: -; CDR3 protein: CASSSGTGTKYF; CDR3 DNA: TGTGCCAGCAGCTCCGGGACAGGTACTAAATACTTC
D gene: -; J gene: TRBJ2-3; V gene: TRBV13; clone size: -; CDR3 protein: CASSLGLRIAEDTQYF; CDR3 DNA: TGTGCCAGCAGCTTAGGCCTAAGAATAGCGGAAGATACGCAGTATTTT
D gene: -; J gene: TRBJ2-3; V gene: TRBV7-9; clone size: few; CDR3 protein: CASSLARDTQYF; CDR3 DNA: TGTGCCAGCAGCTTAGCTCGAGATACGCAGTATTTT
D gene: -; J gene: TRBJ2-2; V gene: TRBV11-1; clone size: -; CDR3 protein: CASSLAARWIGTGELFF; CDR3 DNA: TGTGCCAGCAGCCTCGCCGCGAGATGGATTGGCACCGGGGAGCTGTTTTTT
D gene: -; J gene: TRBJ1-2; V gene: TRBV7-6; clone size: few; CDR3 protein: CASSPERGNYGYTF; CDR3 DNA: TGTGCCAGCAGCCCAGAGAGGGGGAACTATGGCTACACCTTC
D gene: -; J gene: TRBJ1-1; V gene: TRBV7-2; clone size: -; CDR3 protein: CASSLFQGFNTEAFF; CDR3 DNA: TGTGCCAGCAGCTTATTTCAGGGATTCAACACTGAAGCTTTCTTT
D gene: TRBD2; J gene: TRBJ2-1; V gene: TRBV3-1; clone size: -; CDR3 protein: CASSQAPSGGNNEQFF; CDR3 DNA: TGTGCCAGCAGCCAAGCACCTAGCGGGGGAAACAATGAGCAGTTCTTC
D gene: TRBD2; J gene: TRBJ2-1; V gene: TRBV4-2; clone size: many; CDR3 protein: CASSQGGDVDEQFF; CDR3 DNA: TGTGCCAGCAGCCAGGGGGGGGACGTGGATGAGCAGTTCTTC
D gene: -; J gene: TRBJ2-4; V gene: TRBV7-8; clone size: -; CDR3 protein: CASSLASGGGGLNIQYF; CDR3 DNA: TGTGCCAGCAGCTTAGCGTCAGGGGGGGGCGGCTTAAACATTCAGTACTTC
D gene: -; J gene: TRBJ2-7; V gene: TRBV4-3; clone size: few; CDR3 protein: CASSQYSGVSYEQYF; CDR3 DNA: TGCGCCAGCAGCCAGTACTCGGGAGTTTCCTACGAGCAGTACTTC
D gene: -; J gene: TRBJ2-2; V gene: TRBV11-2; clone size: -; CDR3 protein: CASSVESNTGELFF; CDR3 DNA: TGTGCCAGCAGCGTAGAGAGCAACACCGGGGAGCTGTTTTTT
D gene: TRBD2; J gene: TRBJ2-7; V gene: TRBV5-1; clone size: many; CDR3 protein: CASSLEVAGTLYEQYF; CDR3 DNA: TGCGCCAGCAGCTTGGAGGTAGCGGGAACTCTTTACGAGCAGTACTTC
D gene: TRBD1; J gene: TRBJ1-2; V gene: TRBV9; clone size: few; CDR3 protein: CASSASSGQGAFGYTF; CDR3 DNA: TGTGCCAGCAGCGCATCCTCGGGACAGGGGGCATTTGGCTACACCTTC
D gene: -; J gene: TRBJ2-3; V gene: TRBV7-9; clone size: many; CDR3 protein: CASSLADTQYF; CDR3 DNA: TGTGCCAGCAGCTTAGCAGATACGCAGTATTTT
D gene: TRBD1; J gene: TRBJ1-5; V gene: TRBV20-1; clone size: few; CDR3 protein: CSAMRTGVPYSNQPQHF; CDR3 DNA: TGCAGTGCTATGAGGACAGGGGTCCCTTATAGCAATCAGCCCCAGCATTTT
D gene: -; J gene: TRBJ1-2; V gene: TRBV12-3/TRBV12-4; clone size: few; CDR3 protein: CASSFGSYGYTF; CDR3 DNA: TGTGCCAGCAGTTTCGGCAGCTATGGCTACACCTTC
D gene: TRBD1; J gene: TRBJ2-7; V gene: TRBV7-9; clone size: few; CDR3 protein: CASSLVRGTVSYEQYF; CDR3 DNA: TGTGCCAGCAGCTTAGTCCGTGGGACAGTAAGCTACGAGCAGTACTTC
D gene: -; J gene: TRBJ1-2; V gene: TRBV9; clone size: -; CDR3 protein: CASSPRQDRYDYGYTF; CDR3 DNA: TGTGCCAGCAGCCCGAGGCAAGACAGGTACGACTATGGCTACACCTTC
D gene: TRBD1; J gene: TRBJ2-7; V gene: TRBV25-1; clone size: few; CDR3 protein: CASSPRWGQGSNYEQYF; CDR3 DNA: TGTGCCAGCAGTCCCAGGTGGGGACAGGGTAGTAACTACGAGCAGTACTTC
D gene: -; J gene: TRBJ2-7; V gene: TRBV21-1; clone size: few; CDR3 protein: CASRGTGYSYEQYF; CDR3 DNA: TGTGCCAGCAGGGGGACAGGATACTCCTACGAGCAGTACTTC
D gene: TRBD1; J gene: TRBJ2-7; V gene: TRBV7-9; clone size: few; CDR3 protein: CASSSFEGQGVEQYF; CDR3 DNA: TGTGCCAGCAGCTCCTTTGAGGGACAGGGAGTCGAGCAGTACTTC
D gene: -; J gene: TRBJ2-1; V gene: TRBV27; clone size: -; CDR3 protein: CASSLQPGNEQFF; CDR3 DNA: TGTGCCAGCAGTTTGCAACCGGGAAACGAGCAGTTCTTC